This T cell receptor (beta chain) was documented in a study of blood T cell repertoires in COVID-19 (dated by TCRdb to 2020 to 2021). About the study as a whole: Samples from collaborators originated in the United States, Italy and Spain and spanned both the acute and convalescent phases of COVID-19. The prospective study material was composed of cDNA or gDNA derived from T cells, B-cell-depleted T cells, or PBMCs. Deeply sampled blood TCRbeta repertoires from subjects exposed to, actively infected with, or recovered from COVID-19 were included in the dataset. The repertoires were made available in a free public database intended to serve as a resource for research on the immune response to SARS-CoV-2. Samples were obtained from the ongoing ImmuneRACE study (first 160 participants) and from about 1,300 subjects provided by 6 global collaborators. The sample metadata nearly always contained a de-identified subject ID, COVID-19 status, age in years and sex. Where available, HLA class I and class II types were taken from metadata supplied by the sample provider and were not determined by assay-based typing.

Remarks on this clone: What antigen it recognizes has not been identified. No qualities accompany the bases; no much larger clone lies one base away.

In the prospective study, participants were about 18 to 95 years old, resided in about 25 geographic areas of the United States, and were enrolled through a virtual design. To assign participants to cohorts, the prospective study relied on clinical history that participants themselves reported in a screening survey and a study questionnaire. Recovered participants in ImmuneRACE Cohort 3 were defined as having two consecutive negative NP/OP PCR tests, clearance from a healthcare professional, or resolution of symptoms. Each participant in the prospective study had whole blood, serum and a nasopharyngeal or oropharyngeal swab collected by mobile phlebotomists. Additional blood draws and questionnaires over an approximately two-month period could optionally be provided by prospective study participants. Before DNA extraction, blood samples from the prospective study were shipped at room temperature or frozen.

TCRbeta CDR3 regions were amplified from genomic DNA by means of the immunoSEQ Assay, a bias-controlled multiplex PCR. As for the authors' bioinformatics: Within the assay, amplification of reference gene primers was used to estimate how many nucleated cells each sample contained. Sequence reads were collapsed and filtered to measure the absolute abundance of every unique TCRbeta CDR3 rearrangement. For each sample, productive Simpson clonality was calculated as the square root of Simpson's diversity index across productive rearrangements. TCRdb holds this immuneACCESS table with in-frame rearrangements only. Some clones are missing; in checked studies, unresolved V genes explain under half, and the rest has no known cause. V, J and clone size derive from that table, while D and trimming were established from the DNA sequence. The sample records about 380,000 clones, approximately 87% of which are singletons. The ten largest clones represent approximately 1.2% of the sample.

Reading from cysteine to phenylalanine, the CDR3 counts 18 amino acids. Only the CDR3 part of the read is kept: 54 bases, read in frame from the first base. The germline V gene (reference sequence) provides CDR1 MNHEY and CDR2 SMNVEV. V and J are trimmed by 6 bases and 8 bases, and the gene matches miss 15 bases of the junction. On the study overall, not on this receptor specifically: Clinical and demographic metadata were provided uncurated, with the amount varying by source and participant.

Sequencing was performed on PBMCs or T cells enriched from blood (not recorded which). The TCR comes from a man aged 30 to 45 who had recovered from COVID-19. The chain couples TRBV27 to TRBJ2-3, with TRBD2 identical over 15 junction bases. The CDR3 has the sequence CASRPSRTSGGAGGTQYF. The DNA sequence follows: TGTGCCAGCAGGCCCTCCCGGACTAGCGGGGGGGCGGGCGGTACGCAGTATTTT.